This T cell receptor beta chain was captured by sequencing in a study of T cell responses to AZD1222 COVID-19 vaccine. Whole-study results and caveats: Most donors were white British and more were female, and clonal diversity was possibly underestimated. Spike regions recognized by vaccine-associated CD4 TCRs spanned the protein, led by 160-218 and 743-854.

Of note for this clone: Its antigen is unidentified.

V shed 1 base and J 8 bases; nucleotides not matched to a gene: 5. CDR1 and CDR2 (germline): SEHNR, FQNEAQ (reference sequence). The CDR3 has 14 amino acids. This table comes from immunoSEQ multiplex PCR, and its TCRdb copy is limited to in-frame clones, with some not included. The repertoire holds roughly 130,000 clones, roughly 93% seen once, with approximately 7% in the top ten. The specimen was peripheral blood, collected on day 0 of AZD1222 vaccination. This TCR was sampled from an adult in good health. The chain uses TRBV7-9 and TRBJ1-2, with TRBD1 matching over 9 bases. This chain's CDR3 is CASSLGDRARGYTF. The CDR3 nucleotides are TGTGCCAGCAGCTTAGGGGACAGGGCTCGGGGCTACACCTTC. The full variable domain, its missing parts supplied by reference TRBV7-9 and TRBJ1-2, is DTGVSQNPRHKITKRGQNVTFRCDPISEHNRLYWYRQTLGQGPEFLTYFQNEAQLEKSRLLSDRFSAERPKGSFSTLEIQRTEQGDSAMYLCASSLGDRARGYTFGSGTRLTVV.